This T cell receptor (beta chain) was documented in a study of cytomegalovirus exposure and HLA in healthy donors. The J segment lost 10 bases and the V segment lost 3 bases, leaving 12 bases of the junction unmatched. Germline V gene sequence: CDR1 KGHSH, CDR2 LQKENI. The CDR3 runs 14 residues. PCR used 60 Vbeta primers and 13 Jbeta primers. TCRdb keeps only in-frame clones here, not all; method: immunoSEQ multiplex PCR. The table shows fewer than 80,000 clones, with roughly 74% occurring only once. The chain carries TRBV18 and TRBJ2-7, with TRBD2 matching over 7 bases. The receptor was derived from a woman aged 55-69 years in good health and CMV-seropositive. Sequencing input: PBMCs. The CDR3 bases are TGTGCCAGCTCACCCCCGGAGGGGACTACGAGCCAGTACTTC. This translates into CASSPPEGTTSQYF.